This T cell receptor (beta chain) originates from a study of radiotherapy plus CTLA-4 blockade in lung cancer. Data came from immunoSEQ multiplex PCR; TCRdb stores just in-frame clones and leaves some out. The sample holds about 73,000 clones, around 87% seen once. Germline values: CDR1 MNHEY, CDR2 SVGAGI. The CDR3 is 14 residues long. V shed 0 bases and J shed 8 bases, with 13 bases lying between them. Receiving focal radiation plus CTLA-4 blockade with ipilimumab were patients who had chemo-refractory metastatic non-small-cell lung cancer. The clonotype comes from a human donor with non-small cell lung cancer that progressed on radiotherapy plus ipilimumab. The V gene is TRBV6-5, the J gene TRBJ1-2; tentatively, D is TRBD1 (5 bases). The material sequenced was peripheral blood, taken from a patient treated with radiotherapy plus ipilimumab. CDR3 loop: CASSYSSQGGGYTF. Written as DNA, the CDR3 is TGTGCCAGCAGTTACTCCTCCCAGGGAGGGGGCTACACCTTC.